Listed below are T cell receptor beta chains from one sample, sequenced in a study of blood T cell repertoires in COVID-19. Some clones are missing from TCRdb's copy, which holds only in-frame ones; the method was immunoSEQ multiplex PCR. The sample consists of 90,000 to 140,000 clones, roughly 80% of them appearing once. Sequencing was done on a sample of peripheral blood. The receptors derive from an elderly woman with acute or convalescent COVID-19. Each CDR3 is given with its conserved first and last residue. A D gene is named only where the DNA matches it firmly. Some rows have no size entry. The others give once, few or many, or a class for an expanded clone.

NA	TRBV3-1/TRBV3-2	NA	TRBJ2-2	TGTGCCAGCAGCCAGCGAGGGCCTAGAACCACCGGGGAGCTGTTTTTT	CASSQRGPRTTGELFF
many	TRBV15	NA	TRBJ2-7	TGTGCCACCAGCAGTAGCACCGGGACTCCCTCCTACGAGCAGTACTTC	CATSSSTGTPSYEQYF
NA	TRBV5-1	TRBD1	TRBJ2-7	TGCGCCAGCAGCATTACCGGGACAGTATATAACTACGAGCAGTACTTC	CASSITGTVYNYEQYF
NA	TRBV6-5	NA	TRBJ1-1	TGTGCCAGCAGTTTCGTCAGGGACACTGAAGCTTTCTTT	CASSFVRDTEAFF
NA	TRBV30	TRBD2	TRBJ2-3	TGTGCCTGGAGCGTAGCGGGGGGGGATACGCAGTATTTT	CAWSVAGGDTQYF
NA	TRBV4-2	TRBD2	TRBJ2-7	TGTGCCAGCAGCCAAGCAAAGGGCGGGAGGGGTTCCTACGAGCAGTACTTC	CASSQAKGGRGSYEQYF
NA	TRBV19	TRBD2	TRBJ2-1	TGTGCCAGTAGTATCTCACGAGCCGGGACTAGCGGGAGCCGGAATGAGCAGTTCTTC	CASSISRAGTSGSRNEQFF
NA	TRBV20-1	TRBD2	TRBJ2-1	TGCAGTGCTAGTGGGGCTAGCGGGAGTAGTGGCAATGAGCAGTTCTTC	CSASGASGSSGNEQFF
NA	TRBV7-9	TRBD2	TRBJ2-3	TGTGCCAGCAGCCCGACTAGCGGAACCACAGATACGCAGTATTTT	CASSPTSGTTDTQYF
NA	TRBV7-2	NA	TRBJ2-1	TGTGCCAGCAGCCCCGGTGGGCAGGGAAATAGGAATGAGCAGTTCTTC	CASSPGGQGNRNEQFF
few	TRBV6-2/TRBV6-3	TRBD1	TRBJ1-5	TGTGCCAGCAGTGATACGACAGGGGCTCAGCCCCAGCATTTT	CASSDTTGAQPQHF
NA	TRBV9	NA	TRBJ2-2	TGTGCCAGCAGCGTAGCCCCAGGGGGGACCGGGGAGCTGTTTTTT	CASSVAPGGTGELFF
NA	TRBV10-3	NA	TRBJ2-5	TGTGCCATCAGTAGTCCCCTCCCCGGCGGACAGAACCAAGAGACCCAGTACTTC	CAISSPLPGGQNQETQYF
NA	TRBV7-9	TRBD1	TRBJ2-6	TGTGCCAGCAGCCCCCAGGACAGGCGCCTGACTTTC	CASSPQDRRLTF
NA	TRBV19	TRBD1	TRBJ1-4	TGTGCCAGTAGTACCGGTGGGACAGGAACGAATGAAAAACTGTTTTTT	CASSTGGTGTNEKLFF
NA	TRBV24-1	NA	TRBJ2-3	TGTGCCACCAGTGACTTTAGCGTCCGCACAGATACGCAGTATTTT	CATSDFSVRTDTQYF
NA	TRBV4-1	TRBD1	TRBJ2-1	TGCGCCAGCAGCCAAGACCGGGACAGGGGGCTCAGTGAGCAGTTCTTC	CASSQDRDRGLSEQFF
NA	TRBV11-2	TRBD1	TRBJ1-5	TGTGCCAGCAGCTTAGGGACAGGGGAACAGCCCCAGCATTTT	CASSLGTGEQPQHF
NA	TRBV7-9	NA	TRBJ2-3	TGTGCCAGCAGCTTAGTCCGGGAAGCAGATACGCAGTATTTT	CASSLVREADTQYF
NA	TRBV11-2	NA	TRBJ2-1	TGTGCCAGCAGCTTAACAGGGAATGAGCAGTTCTTC	CASSLTGNEQFF
NA	TRBV6-5	TRBD1	TRBJ1-1	TGTGCCAGCAGCCGAACAGGGGCGGACACTGAAGCTTTCTTT	CASSRTGADTEAFF
NA	TRBV15	TRBD1	TRBJ2-4	TGTGCCACCAGCAGATTCCCCTCCCCTGACAGGGTTGACATTCAGTACTTC	CATSRFPSPDRVDIQYF
NA	TRBV9	NA	TRBJ1-2	TGTGCCAGCAGCGCGACAGAATCCTATGGCTACACCTTC	CASSATESYGYTF
once	TRBV18	TRBD2	TRBJ2-7	TGTGCCAGCTCACCTGGACTAGCGGGCCCGTACGAGCAGTACTTC	CASSPGLAGPYEQYF
few	TRBV5-4	NA	TRBJ2-2	TGTGCCAGCAGCTTGGATCGGGAGTTCACCGGGGAGCTGTTTTTT	CASSLDREFTGELFF
NA	TRBV12-3/TRBV12-4	TRBD1	TRBJ1-1	TGTGCCAGCAGTTCACAGGGGTTTACTGAAGCTTTCTTT	CASSSQGFTEAFF
NA	TRBV7-9	TRBD1	TRBJ2-7	TGTGCCAGCAGCTCCAACGGGGACAGACACTACGAGCAGTACTTC	CASSSNGDRHYEQYF
NA	TRBV11-2	NA	TRBJ1-2	TGTGCCAGCAGCTTAGAAGGCAGCCCAGCGGGGGGCTACACCTTC	CASSLEGSPAGGYTF
NA	TRBV27	NA	TRBJ2-3	TGTGCCAGCAGTTCCCAGACTCATCATACGCAGTATTTT	CASSSQTHHTQYF
NA	TRBV7-7	TRBD1	TRBJ2-2	TGTGCCAGCAGCTTAGGATTGGGACAGGGATCCGGGGAGCTGTTTTTT	CASSLGLGQGSGELFF
NA	TRBV7-8	NA	TRBJ2-7	TGTGCCAGCAGCCGGGGAGGAAGGGTTGGGGAGCAGTACTTC	CASSRGGRVGEQYF
NA	TRBV7-9	NA	TRBJ1-5	TGTGCCAGCAGCTTAGGAGATCAGCCCCAGCATTTT	CASSLGDQPQHF
NA	TRBV7-9	TRBD1	TRBJ1-1	TGTGCCAGCAGCCGATTAGACAGGGGCGACACTGAAGCTTTCTTT	CASSRLDRGDTEAFF
NA	TRBV5-1	NA	TRBJ1-1	TGCGCCAGCAGCTTGGCCACAATGAACACTGAAGCTTTCTTT	CASSLATMNTEAFF
NA	TRBV3-1/TRBV3-2	TRBD1	TRBJ1-2	TGTGCCAGCAGCCACACGACAGGGGGTCGTGGCTACACCTTC	CASSHTTGGRGYTF